This record covers a single TCR beta chain. The antigen this receptor binds is unknown. Per-base qualities were not stored, and no clone one base away is much larger. Peripheral blood CD8+ and CD4+ T cells from healthy donors, Susac syndrome patients and multiple sclerosis patients were profiled by high-throughput TCR beta sequencing. Multiple sclerosis controls were treatment-naive patients with stable or active relapsing-remitting disease fulfilling revised McDonald criteria. Bulk CD8+ and CD4+ T cells were purified magnetically by negative isolation, whereas CD8+ TEMRA cells were enriched by FACS. Blood was drawn into EDTA tubes, processed within 24 hours, and PBMCs were isolated by density gradient centrifugation. PBMCs intended for TCR sequencing were frozen in liquid nitrogen and were later thawed in a 37 degrees C water bath. The sorted or isolated CD4+, CD8+ and CD8+ TEMRA cells reached a purity of at least 90%.

The data were obtained in a study of CD8 T cells in Susac syndrome (dated by TCRdb to the late 2010s). Regarding the complete study: Repertoire sequencing was used to test whether CD8+ T cell activation and differentiation in Susac syndrome was antigen driven.

RNA was extracted using the RNeasy kit, and about 0.45 to 1 ug of the RNA was reverse transcribed with random hexamers. The immunoSEQ multiplex PCR assay, covering 54 Vbeta and 13 Jbeta segments, was used to amplify TCR beta CDR3 regions. To correct PCR amplification bias, a synthetic template baseline was used for both primer optimization and computational correction. Per the source publication's procedure: Reads were annotated to V, D and J genes according to IMGT and were analyzed with immunoSEQ Analyzer, with only productive sequences retained. Clonality was calculated as one minus the Shannon entropy normalized by log2 of the number of productive unique sequences. For each patient and control, public and private clones were evaluated among the 100 most prevalent clones. A clone was defined as Susac-specific if it was absent from the healthy and MS cohorts, from more than 850 published viral clones and from other ImmuneACCESS disease sequences. TCRdb reran the public reads through fastp at Q25 and MiXCR, keeping productive beta chains. Identical CDR3 proteins give one entry, which carries the most common genes and DNA. TCRdb's processing, not the study's, gives the V and J calls here. The sample table contains around 160,000 distinct CDR3 sequences; only one count was recorded for approximately 95% of them. The leading ten clones occupy about 0.094% of the sample.

Reading the germline V gene gives CDR1 SGHRS and CDR2 YFSETQ. Trimming removed 4 bases from V and 4 bases from J; the gene matches leave 7 bases unexplained. The CDR3, from cysteine to phenylalanine, totals 15 residues. Here the CDR3 DNA is all that survives: 45 bases in frame from base 1. Results and caveats for the whole study, not just this receptor: The number of individuals in the TCR sequencing and HLA analysis was acknowledged as relatively small.

The source material was CD4+ T cells from PBMCs. This sequence was found in a human donor with multiple sclerosis. The chain links TRBV5-1 with TRBJ2-7, with 11 middle bases fitting TRBD1. The CDR3 corresponds to CASSPGTGGGYEQYF. The nucleotides read TGCGCCAGCAGCCCGGGGACAGGGGGAGGATACGAGCAGTACTTC.